Following are 27 T cell receptor beta chains from one sample sequenced in a study of T cells in Graves' hyperthyroidism and ophthalmopathy (dated by TCRdb to the late 2010s). Libraries were constructed by multiplex PCR. TCRdb lists the instrument as Illumina HiSeq 2000. TCR beta CDR3 regions were amplified from RNA transcripts. The TCR CDR3 was subjected to a first round of RT-PCR using the HTBI primer set and the Qiagen OneStep RT-PCR kit. Using fastp trimming at Q25 and MiXCR clonotype assembly, TCRdb reanalyzed the public sequencing data and kept in-frame beta chains. Under each unique CDR3 protein, matching rows form one entry showing the most common genes and DNA. This sample has under 350,000 distinct CDR3 sequences in its table, and over 15% of those were observed once. Approximately 60% of the sample is held by the ten biggest clonotypes. What was sequenced was blood. The receptors come from a woman in her sixties or seventies with Graves' ophthalmopathy.

This chain connects TRBV5-1 to TRBJ2-3; TRBD2 agrees at 8 bases. Trimming removed 0 bases from V and 5 bases from J; junction bases left unmatched: 8. This CDR3 has 16 residues. CDR1 is SGHRS and CDR2 is YFSETQ in the germline V gene. The CDR3 nucleotides are TGCGCCAGCAGCTTGGATGACGGGGGGGCTGGAGATACGCAGTATTTT. It is translated as CASSLDDGGAGDTQYF.

This clonotype was detected ten times or more. The rearrangement uses TRBV2 and TRBJ1-6; TRBD1 aligns across 7 bases. The germline V gene encodes CDR1 SNHLY and CDR2 FYNNEI. The CDR3 contains 13 residues. V lost 4 bases to trimming and J lost 7 bases; unmatched junction nucleotides: 1. CDR3 DNA: TGTGCCAGCAGTGGGGACAGCAATTCACCCCTCCACTTT. Translating gives CASSGDSNSPLHF.

The table lists this clonotype with many counts. DNA of the CDR3: TGTGCCAGCAGGTCATCTAGCACGAGCACAGATACGCAGTATTTT. Its translation: CASRSSSTSTDTQYF. This chain links TRBV12-3 or TRBV12-4 with TRBJ2-3; weak D call: TRBD2 (5 bases). V gave up 6 bases and J gave up 0 bases, with 13 bases separating them. The CDR3 is made up of 15 amino acids.

This clonotype was seen ten or more times. This CDR3 reads CASSQFGTGQGTYEQYF. The CDR3 DNA reads as TGTGCCAGCAGCCAATTTGGTACGGGACAGGGGACCTACGAGCAGTACTTC. V is TRBV3-1 and J is TRBJ2-7, with 10 bases fitting TRBD1. Germline values: CDR1 LGHDT, CDR2 YNNKEL (reference sequence). The V segment lost 2 bases and the J segment 2 bases; nucleotides outside the gene matches: 9. The CDR3 loop spans 17 amino acids.

The sample holds many counts of this clonotype. The CDR3 sequence: CASSFPASNQPQHF. CDR3 bases: TGTGCCAGCAGTTTTCCGGCAAGCAATCAGCCCCAGCATTTT. The genes are TRBV28 and TRBJ1-5; no firm D call. Germline V gene data show CDR1 as MDHEN and CDR2 as SYDVKM. The CDR3 runs 14 residues. Trimming took off 3 bases at V and 1 base at J, with 7 bases between the two ends.

This clonotype appeared many times. J is TRBJ1-1 and V is TRBV5-6; D remains ambiguous. The CDR3 has 15 residues. Germline loops: CDR1 SGHDT, CDR2 YYEEEE. Trimming left V 0 bases short and J 2 bases short, with 11 bases between. CDR3 nucleotides: TGTGCCAGCAGCTTGGTATCCAGACTTAACACTGAAGCTTTCTTT. Its protein product is CASSLVSRLNTEAFF. Full variable domain (missing parts from reference TRBV5-6 and TRBJ1-1): DAGVTQSPTHLIKTRGQQVTLRCSPKSGHDTVSWYQQALGQGPQFIFQYYEEEERQRGNFPDRFSGHQFPNYSSELNVNALLLGDSALYLCASSLVSRLNTEAFFGQGTRLTVV.

The V and J genes are TRBV6-2 or TRBV6-3 and TRBJ1-3; D is possibly TRBD1 (5 bases). The CDR3 runs 14 residues. The ends were cut back, 4 bases at V and 4 bases at J, with 11 bases in the middle. CDR1 is MNHEY and CDR2 is SVGEGT in the germline V gene. CDR3 region: CASSSGTLGNTIYF. In DNA, the CDR3 is TGTGCCAGCAGTTCAGGGACGCTCGGAAACACCATATATTTT.

V is TRBV28 and J is TRBJ2-7; D not resolved. V was pared by 5 bases and J by 4 bases, with 6 bases between. Per the germline V gene, CDR1 is MDHEN and CDR2 is SYDVKM. The CDR3 has 11 residues. CDR3 nucleotides: TGTGCCAGCAGTGGATTTTACGAGCAGTACTTC. As protein: CASSGFYEQYF.

The chain is built from TRBV9 and TRBJ1-5; D is unclear. Trimming cost V 0 bases and J 7 bases, with 11 bases left between them. The CDR3 spans 14 residues. Per the germline V gene, CDR1 is SGDLS and CDR2 is YYNGEE. CDR3 loop: CASSVGGSQQPQHF. CDR3 bases: TGTGCCAGCAGCGTAGGCGGCAGCCAACAGCCCCAGCATTTT.

This clonotype was seen a handful of times. The genes are TRBV20-1 and TRBJ2-5; D might be TRBD1 (5 bases). Germline loops: CDR1 DFQATT, CDR2 SNEGSKA (reference sequence). The V gene lost 6 bases and the J gene lost 0 bases, with 14 bases spanning the gap. The CDR3 spans 14 residues. The CDR3 nucleotides are TGCAGTGCAAGGACACCACAGTACCAAGAGACCCAGTACTTC. Translating gives CSARTPQYQETQYF.

This chain links TRBV28 with TRBJ2-6; D might be TRBD2 (5 bases). Germline loops: CDR1 MDHEN, CDR2 SYDVKM. The CDR3 loop spans 16 amino acids. Between the trimmed V and J ends, which lost 5 bases and 2 bases, there was a span of 13 bases. The CDR3 bases are TGTGCCAGCAGTCAAGCAGAGGGCGCTGGGGCCAACGTCCTGACTTTC. Translation: CASSQAEGAGANVLTF.

This clonotype was counted many times. The gene calls are TRBV12-3 or TRBV12-4 and TRBJ2-7, with TRBD1 matching 8 bases. This CDR3 has 16 amino acids. The ends lost 0 bases at V and 3 bases at J; junction bases unmatched: 7. In DNA form, the CDR3 reads TGTGCCAGCAGTTTAGCGGCGACAGGGGATTTCTACGAGCAGTACTTC. Residues: CASSLAATGDFYEQYF.

Note on this clonotype: One end of the junction fails to match germline, which may point to a read error. The V gene is TRBV2, the J gene TRBJ2-1; D tentatively reads TRBD1 or TRBD2 (5 bases each). Germline-derived CDR1 and CDR2 are SNHLY and FYNNEI. The CDR3 sequence is 15 residues long. CDR3 region: CASGEGTESYNEQFF. The DNA for the CDR3 is TGTGCCAGCGGTGAAGGGACCGAGTCCTACAATGAGCAGTTCTTC. Filled out from reference TRBV2 and TRBJ2-1, the complete variable domain reads EPEVTQTPSHQVTQMGQEVILRCVPISNHLYFYWYRQILGQKVEFLVSFYNNEISEKSEIFDDQFSVERPDGSNFTLKIRSTKLEDSAMYFCASGEGTESYNEQFFGPGTRLTVL.

This clonotype came up many times. V is TRBV27 and J is TRBJ1-1; D gene unclear. Per the germline V gene, CDR1 is MNHEY and CDR2 is SMNVEV (reference sequence). V was cut by 6 bases and J by 6 bases, with 11 bases left in between. CDR3 size: 12 residues. Written as DNA, the CDR3 is TGTGCCAGCAGCGGGCGATCGGCTGAAGCTTTCTTT. It is translated as CASSGRSAEAFF.

The table lists this clonotype with a count of one. The V and J genes are TRBV19 and TRBJ2-1; D is ambiguous. The CDR3 covers 9 residues. Germline CDR1 is LNHDA and CDR2 is SQIVND (reference sequence). V was cut by 8 bases and J by 9 bases, with 5 bases left in between. The CDR3: CASGVEQFF. In DNA, the CDR3 is TGTGCCAGTGGGGTTGAGCAGTTCTTC.

This clonotype was detected ten times or more. V usage is TRBV24-1 and J usage is TRBJ2-1; TRBD2 agrees at 11 bases. This CDR3 region has 16 residues. Germline assignment: CDR1 KGHDR and CDR2 SFDVKD. Unmatched junction bases numbered 11, after V lost 4 bases and J lost 10 bases. The CDR3 spells CATSEAGTSGLREQFF. DNA of the CDR3: TGTGCCACCAGTGAGGCCGGGACTAGCGGCCTCCGAGAGCAGTTCTTC.

V is TRBV12-3 or TRBV12-4 and J is TRBJ1-2, with D perhaps TRBD1 (5 bases). CDR3 length: 13 residues. The V end lost 5 bases, the J end lost 6 bases, and 13 bases lay between the germline ends. Written as DNA, the CDR3 is TGTGCCAGCAGTCAGACAGTTTCCAATGGCTACACCTTC. It encodes CASSQTVSNGYTF.

The table lists this clonotype with many counts. The chain joins TRBV11-3 to TRBJ2-7; D perhaps matches TRBD1 (6 bases). Trimming cost V 3 bases and J 0 bases, with 12 bases left between them. The CDR3 spans 15 residues. Germline-derived CDR1 and CDR2 are SGHNT and YENEEA. CDR3 loop: CASSLDSKHSYEQYF. CDR3 nucleotides: TGTGCCAGCAGCTTGGACAGCAAACACTCCTACGAGCAGTACTTC.

The chain has TRBV9 and TRBJ2-2, with D tentatively TRBD1 or TRBD2 (5 bases each). Germline CDR1 SGDLS, CDR2 YYNGEE. CDR3 length: 19 amino acids. V was clipped by 3 bases and J by 1 base, with 22 bases between them. CDR3 loop: CASSARDQIFSVNTGELFF. For the CDR3, the DNA is TGTGCCAGCAGCGCCCGGGACCAGATCTTTTCGGTGAACACCGGGGAGCTGTTTTTT.

This clonotype was recorded at least ten times. The J gene is TRBJ2-2, the V gene TRBV5-1, with a weak D call TRBD1 (5 bases). There are 17 residues in the CDR3. CDR1 SGHRS and CDR2 YFSETQ come from the germline V gene. Trimming removed 0 bases from V and 3 bases from J, with 15 bases in between. The CDR3 is CASSLDWGDWDTGELFF. The CDR3 nucleotides are TGCGCCAGCAGCTTGGACTGGGGCGATTGGGACACCGGGGAGCTGTTTTTT.

This clonotype was counted only a few times. V usage is TRBV6-2 or TRBV6-3 and J usage is TRBJ1-1; possible D gene TRBD1, 6 bases. This CDR3 spans 14 amino acids. Germline V CDR1 and CDR2: MNHEY, SVGEGT. V lost 5 bases and J lost 5, with 15 bases in between. CDR3 in DNA: TGTGCCAGCAGTCTCTCGGGCAGGGGAACTGAAGCTTTCTTT. This encodes CASSLSGRGTEAFF.

This clonotype was detected a few times. The rearrangement joins TRBV27 to TRBJ2-1, with a possible D match to TRBD1 (6 bases). In germline, CDR1 is MNHEY, CDR2 SMNVEV (reference sequence). Trimming removed 3 bases from V and 5 bases from J, with 8 bases in between. The CDR3 length is 13 residues. The CDR3 region is CASSLWGHNEQFF. As DNA, the CDR3 is TGTGCCAGCAGTTTGTGGGGGCACAATGAGCAGTTCTTC.

Many counts were recorded for this clonotype. The V call is TRBV3-1, the J call TRBJ1-1; the match to TRBD1 covers 8 bases. CDR1 is LGHDT and CDR2 is YNNKEL in the germline V gene (reference sequence). The CDR3 totals 15 residues. V lost 3 bases, J lost 3 bases, and 6 bases stayed unmatched. DNA of the CDR3: TGTGCCAGCAGCCATGCCGACAGGGGCCACACTGAAGCTTTCTTT. It is translated as CASSHADRGHTEAFF.

This clonotype was found many times. The V and J genes are TRBV9 and TRBJ2-7; 9 bases are shared with TRBD1. This CDR3 has 16 residues. After removal of 4 bases from V and 1 base from J, the junction contained 9 bases not matched to a gene. The germline CDR1 and CDR2 sequences are SGDLS and YYNGEE. The CDR3 coding sequence is TGTGCCAGCAGCTATGGGGACAGGGCTAAATCCTACGAGCAGTACTTC. The encoded protein is CASSYGDRAKSYEQYF.

The gene calls are TRBV28 and TRBJ1-6; 9 nucleotides agree with TRBD1. V shed 4 bases, J shed 10 bases, and the junction held 8 bases outside the gene matches. The CDR3 is 15 amino acids. Germline lookup yields CDR1 MDHEN and CDR2 SYDVKM. The DNA of the CDR3 is TGTGCCAGCAGTTCGAGGACAGGGGAAACATCACCCCTCCACTTT. Translation gives CASSSRTGETSPLHF.

Ten or more counts support this clonotype. The gene calls are TRBV20-1 and TRBJ2-1, with TRBD1 matching over 8 bases. J lost 0 bases, V lost 5 bases, and 15 bases had no gene match. The length of the CDR3 is 18 residues. Per the germline V gene, CDR1 is DFQATT and CDR2 is SNEGSKA (reference sequence). The CDR3: CSAHRQGTLLSSYNEQFF. CDR3 nucleotide sequence: TGCAGTGCTCATAGACAGGGGACCCTTCTAAGCTCCTACAATGAGCAGTTCTTC.

V gene TRBV9 combines with J gene TRBJ2-4; D uncertain. V lost 2 bases and J 0 bases, leaving 12 bases between the germline ends. CDR3 size: 16 residues. Germline lookup yields CDR1 SGDLS and CDR2 YYNGEE. The CDR3 nucleotides are TGTGCCAGCAGCGTGAAAAGCCTCGTAGCCAAAAACATTCAGTACTTC. Translating it yields CASSVKSLVAKNIQYF.